The source of this T cell receptor (beta chain) is a study of control samples from healthy donors and cancer patients. The data were produced by immunoSEQ multiplex PCR, yet TCRdb's version contains in-frame clones alone and is incomplete. The sample has tens of thousands of clones; about 86% are singletons. The CDR3 sequence is 15 residues long. CDR1 is SGHRS and CDR2 is YFSETQ in the germline V gene. V shed 0 bases and J shed 6 bases, with 12 bases lying between them. The receptor's source is a woman aged 40 to 50 with lung cancer. Sample: PBMCs. The chain combines TRBV5-1 with TRBJ2-2; D may be TRBD2 (5 bases). The CDR3 protein is CASSLDWRQPGELFF. Written as DNA, the CDR3 is TGCGCCAGCAGCTTGGATTGGAGGCAGCCCGGGGAGCTGTTTTTT.